Each of the 20 T cell receptor beta chains below was sequenced from the same sample in a study of cytomegalovirus exposure and HLA in healthy donors. With 60 Vbeta and 13 Jbeta primers, the PCR was carried out. The method was immunoSEQ multiplex PCR; TCRdb's version includes in-frame clones alone and lacks a portion of them. The data contain approximately 170,000 clones, approximately 71% of them seen just once; the ten biggest clones take up over 1.2%. Input material: PBMCs. These receptors all come from a man aged 50 to 60 in good health and CMV-seronegative.

V is TRBV7-2 and J is TRBJ2-7; possible D gene TRBD1, 6 bases. CDR3 length: 14 amino acids. The germline CDR1 and CDR2 sequences are SGHTA and FQGNSA. The V gene lost 6 bases and the J gene lost 1 base, with 13 bases spanning the gap. The CDR3, as DNA: TGTGCCAGCAGACTTTCTCAGGGGTCCTACGAGCAGTACTTC. Translated, it gives CASRLSQGSYEQYF.

This clone has just a few counts. The J gene is TRBJ1-2, the V gene TRBV15; 10 bases fit TRBD1. Germline lookup yields CDR1 LNHNV and CDR2 YYDKDF (reference sequence). V was clipped by 3 bases and J by 1 base; unmatched bases: 5. The CDR3 runs 16 residues. CDR3 amino acids: CATSRGQGPSNYGYTF. The CDR3 region has the DNA TGTGCCACCAGCAGGGGACAGGGGCCGAGTAACTATGGCTACACCTTC.

The chain uses TRBV5-4 and TRBJ2-6, with D unclear. Germline CDR1 SGHNT, CDR2 YYREEE (reference sequence). V was trimmed by 3 bases and J by 1 base, leaving 11 bases between them. The CDR3 loop spans 16 amino acids. CDR3 region: CASSSPSSSGANVLTF. CDR3 in DNA: TGTGCCAGCAGCTCTCCGTCTTCGTCTGGGGCCAACGTCCTGACTTTC.

This clone has just one count. The V and J genes are TRBV18 and TRBJ2-5, with D perhaps matching TRBD1 (6 bases). V lost 2 bases, J lost 1 base, and 8 bases lay in between. The CDR3 has 14 residues. The germline gives CDR1 KGHSH, CDR2 LQKENI. The CDR3 loop is CASSPRQAQETQYF. CDR3 nucleotide sequence: TGTGCCAGCTCACCAAGACAGGCCCAAGAGACCCAGTACTTC.

The genes are TRBV10-1 and TRBJ1-2; the D is unclear. The CDR3 loop spans 13 amino acids. The V gene lost 8 bases and the J gene lost 8 bases, with 18 bases spanning the gap. From germline, CDR1 is WNHNN and CDR2 SYGVQD (reference sequence). CDR3 bases: TGCGCCAGCCCGAAGGGATATACGGGGGGCTACACCTTC. Amino acid sequence: CASPKGYTGGYTF.

The table lists this clone with a count of one. This chain links TRBV6-1 with TRBJ1-4; 8 bases line up with TRBD1. Germline V gene lookup returns CDR1 MNHNS and CDR2 SASEGT. J lost 0 bases, V lost 3 bases, and 6 bases had no gene match. This CDR3 has 17 amino acids. The CDR3 sequence: CASSDPGQGTTNEKLFF. CDR3 DNA sequence: TGTGCCAGCAGTGACCCCGGACAGGGAACAACTAATGAAAAACTGTTTTTT.

The chain links TRBV5-1 to TRBJ2-7; TRBD2 matches 10 bases. The trim removed 3 bases at V and 2 bases at J, leaving 14 bases unmatched. Germline V gene lookup returns CDR1 SGHRS and CDR2 YFSETQ. This CDR3 contains 18 residues. CDR3 region: CASSYPYLPGLATYEQYF. The CDR3 bases are TGCGCCAGCAGCTATCCTTATCTACCGGGACTAGCGACCTACGAGCAGTACTTC.

V usage is TRBV12-5 and J usage is TRBJ2-5, with TRBD2 matching over 7 bases. J gave up 4 bases and V 4 bases, and 9 bases lay outside the gene matches. This CDR3 spans 15 amino acids. Germline lookup yields CDR1 LGHNT and CDR2 FRNRAP. The CDR3 here is CASGWAGDRGETQYF. The CDR3 nucleotides read TGTGCTAGTGGTTGGGCGGGGGATCGGGGAGAGACCCAGTACTTC.

This chain uses TRBV5-4 with TRBJ1-1; 11 nucleotides line up with TRBD1. The ends lost 4 bases at V and 5 bases at J; junction bases unmatched: 13. The CDR3 covers 17 residues. CDR1 and CDR2 (germline): SGHNT, YYREEE (reference sequence). CDR3 sequence: CASSPDPGTGGWTEAFF. The CDR3, as DNA: TGTGCCAGCAGCCCGGATCCCGGGACAGGGGGTTGGACTGAAGCTTTCTTT.

The rearrangement uses TRBV7-2 and TRBJ1-2; D ambiguous. CDR1 is SGHTA and CDR2 is FQGNSA in the germline V gene. The CDR3 has 16 amino acids. Trimming removed 1 base at V and 0 bases at J, with 12 bases between. CDR3 region: CASSLVGRSSNYGYTF. The CDR3, as DNA: TGTGCCAGCAGCTTAGTAGGGAGAAGTTCTAACTATGGCTACACCTTC.

The J gene is TRBJ1-3, the V gene TRBV7-9, with TRBD1 matching over 9 bases. The CDR3 covers 15 residues. J lost 4 bases, V lost 5 bases, and 6 bases had no gene match. From germline, CDR1 is SEHNR and CDR2 FQNEAQ (reference sequence). This CDR3 reads CASSLGTGRGNTIYF. The CDR3 DNA reads as TGTGCCAGCAGCCTCGGGACAGGGCGAGGAAACACCATATATTTT.

The chain uses TRBV11-2 and TRBJ2-5; 8 nucleotides match TRBD2. V shed 8 bases, J shed 7 bases, and the junction held 12 bases outside the gene matches. Germline V gene sequence: CDR1 SGHAT, CDR2 FQNNGV. This CDR3 contains 14 residues. The CDR3 reads CASAPTSGSGTQYF. CDR3 DNA sequence: TGTGCCAGCGCCCCTACTAGCGGCTCTGGGACCCAGTACTTC.

This clone showed up just once. V and J are TRBV15 and TRBJ2-5; unclear D gene. Trimming took 1 base from V and 2 from J, leaving 5 bases between them. The CDR3 runs 13 residues. Germline CDR1 is LNHNV and CDR2 is YYDKDF (reference sequence). CDR3 in amino acids: CATSRGPQETQYF. In DNA form, the CDR3 reads TGTGCCACCAGCAGAGGTCCTCAAGAGACCCAGTACTTC.

The chain uses TRBV6-5 and TRBJ2-3, with a tentative D call TRBD2 (6 bases). V lost 2 bases to trimming and J lost 0 bases, with 12 bases between them. The CDR3 contains 16 residues. CDR1 and CDR2 (germline): MNHEY, SVGAGI. The CDR3 loop is CASSYGGVASTDTQYF. CDR3 bases: TGTGCCAGCAGTTACGGCGGGGTTGCTAGCACAGATACGCAGTATTTT.

J is TRBJ1-1 and V is TRBV7-2; the D is unclear. The V gene's germline CDR1 is SGHTA and CDR2 FQGNSA. This CDR3 spans 13 amino acids. Trimming removed 2 bases from V and 4 bases from J, with 8 bases in between. CDR3 nucleotides: TGTGCCAGCAGCTTAAGGAGGAGCACTGAAGCTTTCTTT. This translates into CASSLRRSTEAFF.

This clone has only a few counts. V is TRBV9 and J is TRBJ2-1, with TRBD1 matching over 12 bases. With V trimmed by 0 bases and J by 1 base, 14 bases remained unmatched. CDR3 size: 21 residues. CDR1 and CDR2 from the germline V gene are SGDLS and YYNGEE. CDR3 protein: CASSVALSGTGGGPSYNEQFF. As DNA, the CDR3 is TGTGCCAGCAGCGTAGCCCTTTCCGGGACAGGGGGCGGTCCATCCTACAATGAGCAGTTCTTC.

This clone was detected a few times. The V and J genes are TRBV20-1 and TRBJ2-7, with a tentative D call TRBD2 (5 bases). Germline V gene data show CDR1 as DFQATT and CDR2 as SNEGSKA (reference sequence). The CDR3 is 11 amino acids. Deletions cut 6 bases from V and 3 bases from J, with 9 bases between. CDR3 sequence reads: CSAEEDYEQYF. CDR3 sequence (DNA): TGCAGTGCGGAGGAGGACTACGAGCAGTACTTC.

This sequence joins TRBV15 and TRBJ2-2; 9 bases line up with TRBD2. V was clipped by 3 bases and J by 5 bases; unmatched bases: 7. Germline V gene lookup returns CDR1 LNHNV and CDR2 YYDKDF (reference sequence). This CDR3 comprises 16 residues. The CDR3 is CATSRRGGGGTGELFF. The DNA of the CDR3 is TGTGCCACCAGCAGGAGGGGCGGGGGGGGTACCGGGGAGCTGTTTTTT. The full variable domain, with the rest looked up from reference TRBV15 and TRBJ2-2, is DAMVIQNPRYQVTQFGKPVTLSCSQTLNHNVMYWYQQKSSQAPKLLFHYYDKDFNNEADTPDNFQSRRPNTSFCFLDIRSPGLGDTAMYLCATSRRGGGGTGELFFGEGSRLTVL.

This CDR3 reads CASSSPGEIEAFF. The DNA of the CDR3 is TGTGCCAGCAGCTCGCCGGGGGAAATTGAAGCTTTCTTT. V gene TRBV7-9 combines with J gene TRBJ1-1; D might be TRBD1 (5 bases). The V end lost 4 bases, the J end lost 7 bases, and 13 bases lay between the germline ends. CDR3 length: 13 residues. Germline V gives CDR1 SEHNR, CDR2 FQNEAQ (reference sequence).

The chain recombines TRBV2 with TRBJ1-4; 8 positions agree with TRBD1. Germline CDR1 SNHLY, CDR2 FYNNEI. Trimming took 4 bases from V and 5 from J; bases not matched to a gene: 6. The CDR3 is 15 residues long. Written as DNA, the CDR3 is TGTGCCAGCAGTGCCGGACAGGGCAAAAATGAAAAACTGTTTTTT. Protein: CASSAGQGKNEKLFF.